This TCR beta chain emerged from a study of cytomegalovirus exposure and HLA in healthy donors. Notes on the study in general: The classifier reportedly diagnosed cytomegalovirus status with high specificity and sensitivity.

In regard to this clone: Its specificity is not known.

Primers for the PCR totalled 60 Vbeta and 13 Jbeta. Using immunoSEQ multiplex PCR, the repertoire was profiled, and TCRdb retains in-frame clones only, with some absent. Of some 150,000 clones listed, 80% to 90% were seen once; the top ten hold 4% to 4.5%. The V gene's germline CDR1 is SGHDN and CDR2 FVKESK. Unmatched junction bases numbered 9, after V lost 5 bases and J lost 6 bases. The CDR3 totals 15 residues. Sequencing was done on a sample of PBMCs. This sequence joins TRBV14 and TRBJ2-7, with 11 bases that match TRBD2. The sequence was collected from a woman between 35 and 50 years old in good health and CMV-seropositive. CDR3: CASSSGLAVGLEQYF. The CDR3, as DNA: TGTGCCAGCAGCTCGGGACTAGCGGTTGGCCTCGAGCAGTACTTC.